This entry lists 19 T cell receptor beta chains sequenced from one sample in a study of radiotherapy plus CTLA-4 blockade in lung cancer. TCRdb keeps only in-frame clones here, not all; method: immunoSEQ multiplex PCR. The sample contains 81,000 or so clones, over 70% of which appear only once. The sample in question was peripheral blood, obtained from a patient treated with radiotherapy plus ipilimumab. The receptors derive from a human donor with non-small cell lung cancer whose response to radiotherapy plus ipilimumab could not be evaluated. Some clones in this sample may be carry-over from other donors' samples.

The gene calls are TRBV7-2 and TRBJ2-2, with TRBD2 matching 11 bases. The CDR3 extends over 15 amino acids. Germline assignment: CDR1 SGHTA and CDR2 FQGNSA. After removal of 3 bases from V and 7 bases from J, the junction contained 4 bases not matched to a gene. The CDR3 here is CASSFRLAGSGELFF. DNA of the CDR3: TGTGCCAGCAGCTTTAGACTAGCGGGGAGCGGGGAGCTGTTTTTT. The whole variable domain, filled in from reference TRBV7-2 and TRBJ2-2, reads GAGVSQSPSNKVTEKGKDVELRCDPISGHTALYWYRQSLGQGLEFLIYFQGNSAPDKSGLPSDRFSAERTGGSVSTLTIQRTQQEDSAVYLCASSFRLAGSGELFFGEGSRLTVL.

The V and J genes are TRBV7-6 and TRBJ2-3, with a weak D call TRBD2 (5 bases). Germline values: CDR1 SGHVS, CDR2 FNYEAQ. Trimming removed 4 bases from V and 4 bases from J, with 12 bases in between. The CDR3 is made up of 14 amino acids. This chain's CDR3 is CASSYTSNSDTQYF. The CDR3 coding sequence is TGTGCCAGCAGCTATACTAGTAACTCAGATACGCAGTATTTT.

The rearrangement links TRBV5-1 to TRBJ2-3; the match to TRBD1 covers 7 bases. J lost 0 bases, V lost 2 bases, and 3 bases had no gene match. This CDR3 is 15 amino acids long. Looked up from germline, CDR1 is SGHRS and CDR2 is YFSETQ. CDR3 bases: TGCGCCAGCAGCTTACAGGGGACGAGCACAGATACGCAGTATTTT. It yields the protein CASSLQGTSTDTQYF.

The rearrangement joins TRBV19 to TRBJ2-5; 7 bases fit TRBD1. Matching the DNA end better, TRBJ2-7 makes the J call doubtful. Germline V CDR1 and CDR2: LNHDA, SQIVND (reference sequence). The CDR3 is 15 amino acids. CDR3 sequence reads: CASSIAQGVGNEQYF. CDR3 nucleotide sequence: TGTGCCAGTAGTATCGCCCAGGGGGTGGGCAACGAGCAGTACTTC.

The genes are TRBV19 and TRBJ2-3; 8 bases map to TRBD1. Trimming removed 3 bases from V and 0 bases from J; junction bases left unmatched: 8. The CDR3 spans 17 residues. Germline V gene data show CDR1 as LNHDA and CDR2 as SQIVND (reference sequence). CDR3 protein: CASSIPQGATSTDTQYF. The CDR3 DNA reads TGTGCCAGTAGTATCCCCCAGGGGGCCACTAGCACAGATACGCAGTATTTT. Combining the CDR3 with reference TRBV19 and TRBJ2-3 gives the whole variable domain DGGITQSPKYLFRKEGQNVTLSCEQNLNHDAMYWYRQDPGQGLRLIYYSQIVNDFQKGDIAEGYSVSREKKESFPLTVTSAQKNPTAFYLCASSIPQGATSTDTQYFGPGTRLTVL.

The rearrangement uses TRBV5-6 and TRBJ1-1; D not resolved. The length of the CDR3 is 17 residues. V was clipped by 3 bases and J by 3 bases, with 21 bases between them. The germline V gene has CDR1 SGHDT and CDR2 YYEEEE. The CDR3, as DNA: TGTGCCAGCAGCTCCTCCCCCCAAACGCGGCGGGACACTGAAGCTTTCTTT. Residues: CASSSSPQTRRDTEAFF. Variable domain in full (rest from reference TRBV5-6 and TRBJ1-1): DAGVTQSPTHLIKTRGQQVTLRCSPKSGHDTVSWYQQALGQGPQFIFQYYEEEERQRGNFPDRFSGHQFPNYSSELNVNALLLGDSALYLCASSSSPQTRRDTEAFFGQGTRLTVV.

The rearrangement uses TRBV6-6 and TRBJ2-5; D ambiguous. Judging by the DNA end, TRBJ2-7 fits better; the J call may be wrong. Looked up from germline, CDR1 is MNHNY and CDR2 is SVGAGI (reference sequence). There are 14 residues in the CDR3. The CDR3 DNA is TGTGCCAGCAGCTCCCCGGCGGAAACCTACGAGCAGTACTTC. Protein sequence: CASSSPAETYEQYF.

V gene TRBV28 combines with J gene TRBJ1-1; the D gene is possibly TRBD1 (6 bases). The germline V gene encodes CDR1 MDHEN and CDR2 SYDVKM. The CDR3 has 14 amino acids. V was shortened by 3 bases and J by 4 bases, with 12 bases between the two germline ends. The CDR3 protein is CASSFQGRGTEAFF. DNA of the CDR3: TGTGCCAGCAGTTTTCAGGGGCGAGGCACTGAAGCTTTCTTT.

CDR3 region: CASSWELPNEKLFF. The CDR3, as DNA: TGTGCCAGCAGTTGGGAGCTACCTAATGAAAAACTGTTTTTT. The rearrangement links TRBV2 to TRBJ1-4; D is uncertain. CDR1 and CDR2 from the germline V gene are SNHLY and FYNNEI. Trimming shortened V by 5 bases and J by 3 bases, and 10 bases separated the two germline ends. The CDR3 loop spans 14 amino acids.

V usage is TRBV29-1 and J usage is TRBJ1-2; possible D gene TRBD1, 6 bases. Trimming cost V 6 bases and J 6 bases, with 14 bases left between them. This CDR3 is built from 12 residues. Germline CDR1 is SQVTM and CDR2 is ANQGSEA. This chain's CDR3 is CSVGTGWDGYTF. For the CDR3, the DNA is TGCAGCGTGGGAACAGGGTGGGATGGCTACACCTTC.

The chain joins TRBV7-8 to TRBJ1-5; the D is unclear. Trimming took 1 base from V and 3 from J, leaving 10 bases between them. Germline assignment: CDR1 SGHVS and CDR2 FQNEAQ. The CDR3 runs to 15 residues. The CDR3 spells CASSLGGAVNQPQHF. In DNA, the CDR3 is TGTGCCAGCAGCTTAGGGGGAGCGGTCAATCAGCCCCAGCATTTT.

The chain recombines TRBV5-1 with TRBJ1-6; 10 nucleotides agree with TRBD1. Germline V lookup: CDR1 SGHRS, CDR2 YFSETQ. V lost 2 bases to trimming and J lost 5 bases; unmatched junction nucleotides: 1. The CDR3 extends over 15 amino acids. The CDR3 reads CASSLGTGDNSPLHF. The DNA for the CDR3 is TGCGCCAGCAGCTTAGGGACAGGGGATAATTCACCCCTCCACTTT.

This clone was counted a single time. V is TRBV5-1 and J is TRBJ2-6; possibly TRBD2 for D (5 bases). Germline loops: CDR1 SGHRS, CDR2 YFSETQ. Deletions cut 2 bases from V and 0 bases from J, with 6 bases between. This CDR3 has 15 residues. The CDR3 bases are TGCGCCAGCAGCTTAGGAGGCTCTGGGGCCAACGTCCTGACTTTC. Amino acids: CASSLGGSGANVLTF.

The chain uses TRBV27 and TRBJ2-3; 10 positions agree with TRBD2. Germline CDR1 and CDR2: MNHEY and SMNVEV (reference sequence). This CDR3 is 16 amino acids long. After removal of 4 bases from V and 2 bases from J, the junction contained 6 bases not matched to a gene. CDR3 protein: CASSYRGLAATDTQYF. As DNA, the CDR3 is TGTGCCAGCAGTTATCGAGGACTAGCGGCCACAGATACGCAGTATTTT.

The chain combines TRBV6-5 with TRBJ2-7, with D perhaps TRBD2 (7 bases). CDR3 length: 13 amino acids. Germline CDR1 MNHEY, CDR2 SVGAGI. V dropped 10 bases and J dropped 4 bases, with 17 bases sitting between them. Written as DNA, the CDR3 is TGTGCCATTAGACAGGTCGGGGGGTACGAGCAGTACTTC. Residues: CAIRQVGGYEQYF.

The V and J genes are TRBV2 and TRBJ2-3; tentatively, D is TRBD1 (5 bases). The CDR3 has 14 residues. CDR1 and CDR2 from the germline V gene are SNHLY and FYNNEI. V was clipped by 6 bases and J by 2 bases, with 12 bases between them. The CDR3 loop reads CASSRDGHTDTQYF. DNA for the CDR3: TGTGCCAGCAGCCGAGACGGACACACAGATACGCAGTATTTT.

This clone was found a few times. The junction differs from germline at one of its ends, possibly a read error. The chain joins TRBV18 to TRBJ2-1; TRBD1 aligns across 7 bases. CDR3 length equals 14 residues. Germline CDR1 and CDR2: KGHSH and LQKENI. The CDR3 here is CATSFSTGENEQFF. The CDR3 DNA follows: TGTGCCACCTCATTTAGCACAGGGGAGAATGAGCAGTTCTTC. Full variable domain (outside the CDR3, taken from reference TRBV18 and TRBJ2-1): NAGVMQNPRHLVRRRGQEARLRCSPMKGHSHVYWYRQLPEEGLKFMVYLQKENIIDESGMPKERFSAEFPKEGPSILRIQQVVRGDSAAYFCATSFSTGENEQFFGPGTRLTVL.

The chain recombines TRBV7-2 with TRBJ1-1, with D possibly being TRBD1 (5 bases). The CDR3 has 14 amino acids. The germline V gene encodes CDR1 SGHTA and CDR2 FQGNSA. Deletions cut 5 bases from V and 3 bases from J, with 13 bases between. The CDR3 protein is CASSRGQRDTEAFF. The CDR3 nucleotides read TGTGCCAGCAGCCGAGGACAACGGGACACTGAAGCTTTCTTT.

The CDR3: CASSSVFAGNTEAFF. The CDR3 nucleotides are TGTGCCAGCAGTTCCGTCTTCGCAGGGAACACTGAAGCTTTCTTT. The chain combines TRBV28 with TRBJ1-1; D not certain. Germline CDR1 reads MDHEN; CDR2 reads SYDVKM. The CDR3 spans 15 residues. With 4 bases removed from V and 1 base from J, the gap between germline ends came to 13 bases.